This T cell receptor (beta chain) is drawn from a study of monozygotic twins with inflammatory bowel disease. Germline lookup yields CDR1 DFQATT and CDR2 SNEGSKA (reference sequence). The CDR3 runs to 13 residues. Study-level findings and limits: A lone strong IBD-associated signal or clonotype found no support. Relative clonotype sharing with others was diminished in IBD patients versus healthy twins, particularly with disease activity.

TCRdb re-called the 5' RACE reads, yielding one record per CDR3 amino acid sequence without DNA. The sample table includes just over 300,000 distinct CDR3 sequences. Concerning this clonotype: Its antigen is not identified.

Donors gave around 2.6 ml of blood apiece. Total RNA isolation used whole blood (no T cell sorting was performed). The chain recombines TRBV20-1 with TRBJ1-2. Sample: blood. The origin of this receptor is a human donor with ulcerative colitis or Crohn's disease, or a healthy co-twin of an affected twin (not recorded which). The CDR3: CSARPQSSYGYTF.